The clone carrying this T cell receptor (beta chain) was found a few times. Its matching antigen is unknown. The authors produced TCR alpha and TCR beta cDNA libraries with sample barcodes and UMIs by 5'RACE using constant-segment primers. TCRdb re-called the 5' RACE reads through MiXCR, storing one row per CDR3 protein. The table has about 390,000 distinct CDR3 sequences, 20% to 25% seen once. This CDR3 spans 12 amino acids. Trimming removed 3 bases at V and 5 bases at J, with 6 bases between. CDR1 is SGHTA, CDR2 FQGNSA, per germline. This sample is drawn from a study of T-cell memory formation after mild COVID-19. Study-level information: Most TCR clusters belonged to a single donor. Overall study findings and caveats: Clones contracting across day 15 to 85 had a balanced CD4/CD8 profile; later expanding clones leaned CD4+. Researchers found some responding clones in pre-infection memory, a sign that cross-reactive memory joined.

Sequencing was performed on PBMCs or a T cell subset sorted from them (not recorded which). The chain is built from TRBV7-2 and TRBJ2-3; D not certain. The source is an adult woman who had mild COVID-19 (a few samples of this study predate the infection). Cell type and time point are not known. In DNA, the CDR3 is TGTGCCAGCAGCTTTTGGGAAGATACGCAGTATTTT. Its translation: CASSFWEDTQYF.